This entry concerns a single TCR beta chain. Its specificity is not known. These data belong to a study of shared clonotypes between healthy human individuals. Per the original data handling: In the immunoSEQ data, sequences were junction-only and lacked quality scores, so filtering differed. Only in-frame clones appear in the TCRdb table, and some are missing; sequencing was by immunoSEQ multiplex PCR. Clonal size and the V and J genes are those of that table, whereas D and trimming came from the DNA. This table has about 600,000 clones, roughly four fifths appearing once. All donors were healthy HIV-negative adults lacking recent acute infections or vaccinations. In unsorted samples, genomic DNA was obtained using around 100 million PBMCs. V dropped 3 bases and J dropped 0 bases, with 9 bases sitting between them. The CDR3 has 15 amino acids. In germline, CDR1 is MDHEN, CDR2 SYDVKM. General observations from the study: It was the few donors that limited the genetic and exposure-history diversity represented.

V and J are TRBV28 and TRBJ1-3, with D uncertain. The sample taken for sequencing was PBMCs. The TCR comes from a woman aged 40 to 55 in good health. Some clones in this sample may be carry-over from other donors' samples. The CDR3 loop is CASSFSYVSGNTIYF. CDR3 bases: TGTGCCAGCAGTTTTTCGTACGTCTCTGGAAACACCATATATTTT.